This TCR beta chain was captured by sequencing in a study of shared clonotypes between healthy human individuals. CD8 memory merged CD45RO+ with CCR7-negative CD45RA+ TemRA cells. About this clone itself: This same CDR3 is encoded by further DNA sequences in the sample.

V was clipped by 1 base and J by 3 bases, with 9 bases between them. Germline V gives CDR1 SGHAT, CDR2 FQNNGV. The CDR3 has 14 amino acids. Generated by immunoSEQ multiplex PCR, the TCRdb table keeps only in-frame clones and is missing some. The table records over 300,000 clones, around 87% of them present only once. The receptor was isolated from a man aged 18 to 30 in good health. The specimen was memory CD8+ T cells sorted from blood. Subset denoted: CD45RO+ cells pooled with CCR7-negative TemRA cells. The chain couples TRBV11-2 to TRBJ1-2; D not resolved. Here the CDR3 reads CASSLVPVDYGYTF. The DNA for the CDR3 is TGTGCCAGCAGCTTAGTACCAGTGGACTATGGCTACACCTTC.